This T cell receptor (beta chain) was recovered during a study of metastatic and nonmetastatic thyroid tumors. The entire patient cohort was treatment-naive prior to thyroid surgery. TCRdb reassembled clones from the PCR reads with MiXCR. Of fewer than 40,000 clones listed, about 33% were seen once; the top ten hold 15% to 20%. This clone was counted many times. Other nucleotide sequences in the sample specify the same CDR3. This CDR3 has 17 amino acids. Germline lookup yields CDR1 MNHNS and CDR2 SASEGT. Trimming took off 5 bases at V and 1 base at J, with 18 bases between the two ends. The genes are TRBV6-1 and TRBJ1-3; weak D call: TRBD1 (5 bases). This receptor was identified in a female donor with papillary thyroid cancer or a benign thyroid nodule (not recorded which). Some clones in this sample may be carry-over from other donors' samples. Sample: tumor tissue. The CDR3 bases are TGTGCCAGCAGTAAGGTTACAGGTTCGACTTCTGGAAACACCATATATTTT. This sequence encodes CASSKVTGSTSGNTIYF.